Listed below are T cell receptor beta chains from one sample, sequenced in a study of post-analysis software for immune sequencing data. TCRdb reprocessed the PCR reads with MiXCR, giving one entry per CDR3 protein. The sample consists of about 500,000 distinct CDR3 sequences, around 40% of them appearing once. The sequencing sample was made of blood. The receptors were sampled from a girl aged 5 to 17 with multiple sclerosis. The conserved cysteine and the conserved F or W are not part of the CDR3 here.

v_gene	CDR3aa
TRBV15	ATSRDESWGLAGGYVQY
TRBV12-3/TRBV12-4	ASGRTRTYEQY
TRBV20-1	SANNAGTGFQPQH
TRBV7-2	ASSSQTDTQY
TRBV29-1	SVEGGLLRGNYGYT
TRBV29-1	SVMGLAGAYNEQF
TRBV27	ASSFADRGTDTQY
TRBV29-1	SAPRRTSGSNEQF
TRBV29-1	SVAGRAYNEQF
TRBV28	ASSTLPSGNQPQH
TRBV6-5	ASRGQGGSNSPLH
TRBV20-1	SAAGGRPYNEQF
TRBV4-2	ASSQIQYQETQY
TRBV12-3/TRBV12-4	ASSWGTSGSPTDTQY
TRBV29-1	SVGSARVQETQY
TRBV6-5	ASSYGRLSYEQY
TRBV10-3	AIRPRLEGQGIYEQY
TRBV20-1	SARAASGTPKQYEQF
TRBV12-3/TRBV12-4	ASSLSGGRADTQY
TRBV7-6	ASRQDRGAYNEQF
TRBV24-1	ATSSRSNQPQH
TRBV20-1	SAKTGTGFYEQY
TRBV3-1	ASSPVPGQGPFNYGYT
TRBV5-1	ASSLESVSSYNEQY
TRBV20-1	SANRGSSYNEQF
TRBV5-6	ASSPPVGALGFHEQY
TRBV4-1	ASSQDWGAGGQDTQY
TRBV7-3	ASSSTGTSGSEQY
TRBV20-1	SARPPGRFQETQY
TRBV5-1	ASRGASGRSNSDEQY
TRBV10-3	AISEQGRTNYEQY
TRBV9	ASSVNGRGGEQF
TRBV20-1	SASREARTYEQY
TRBV4-2	ASSQESLAGGPHYEQY
TRBV20-1	SARVGTTYYEQY
TRBV7-2	ASTSQGTQY
TRBV7-2	ASSLGSGDGGYT
TRBV6-6	ASSSAGSSYEQY